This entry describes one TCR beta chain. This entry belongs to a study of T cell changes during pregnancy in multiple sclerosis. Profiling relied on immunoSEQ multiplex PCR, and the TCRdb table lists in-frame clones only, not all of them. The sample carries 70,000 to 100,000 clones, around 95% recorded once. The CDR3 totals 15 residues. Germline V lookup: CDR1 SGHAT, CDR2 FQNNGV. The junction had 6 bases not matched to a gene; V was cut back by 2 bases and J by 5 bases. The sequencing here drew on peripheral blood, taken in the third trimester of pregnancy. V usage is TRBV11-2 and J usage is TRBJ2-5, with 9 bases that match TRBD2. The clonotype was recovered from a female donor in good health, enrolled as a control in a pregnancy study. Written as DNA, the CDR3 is TGTGCCAGCAGCTTAATAGGACTAGCGAGCGAGACCCAGTACTTC. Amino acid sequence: CASSLIGLASETQYF. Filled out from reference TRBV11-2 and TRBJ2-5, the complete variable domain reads EAGVAQSPRYKIIEKRQSVAFWCNPISGHATLYWYQQILGQGPKLLIQFQNNGVVDDSQLPKDRFSAERLKGVDSTLKIQPAKLEDSAVYLCASSLIGLASETQYFGPGTRLLVL.